Described below is a single T cell receptor (beta chain) sequence and its context. This sample is drawn from a study of blood T cell repertoires in COVID-19. Assay used: immunoSEQ multiplex PCR; TCRdb lists only in-frame clones, some missing. Of under 200,000 clones in the sample, about 85% were seen once. V lost 5 bases and J 10 bases, leaving 14 bases between the germline ends. The CDR3 is 12 residues long. The sequence was obtained from a man aged 55-75 years with COVID-19, enrolled during active disease. The sequencing sample was made of peripheral blood. J is TRBJ1-1 and V is TRBV12-3 or TRBV12-4; possibly TRBD1 for D (5 bases). CDR3 sequence (DNA): TGTGCCAGCAGTAGCTTTCGGGGGACAGCTTTCTTT. Its protein is CASSSFRGTAFF.